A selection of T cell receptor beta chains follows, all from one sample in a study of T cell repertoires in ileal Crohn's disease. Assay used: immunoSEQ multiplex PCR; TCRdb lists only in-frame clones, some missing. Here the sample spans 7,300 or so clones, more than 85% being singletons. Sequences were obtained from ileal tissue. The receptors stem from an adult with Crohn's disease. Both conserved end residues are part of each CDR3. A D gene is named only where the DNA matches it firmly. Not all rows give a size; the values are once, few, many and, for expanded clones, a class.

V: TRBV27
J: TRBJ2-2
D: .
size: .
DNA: TGTGCCAGCAGACGGGACATTTCCACCGGGGAGCTGTTTTTT
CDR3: CASRRDISTGELFF

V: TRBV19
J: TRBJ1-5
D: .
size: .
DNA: TGTGCCAGTAGTATAGACGGCAGGCCAAGCAATCAGCCCCAGCATTTT
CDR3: CASSIDGRPSNQPQHF

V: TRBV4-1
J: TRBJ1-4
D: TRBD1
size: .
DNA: TGCGCCAGCAGCCATGACAGGGGAGGGGGTAATGAAAAACTGTTTTTT
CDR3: CASSHDRGGGNEKLFF

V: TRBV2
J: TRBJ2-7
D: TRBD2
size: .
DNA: TGTGCCAGCACCTTCGACCGGGGGGAGTACTTC
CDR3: CASTFDRGEYF

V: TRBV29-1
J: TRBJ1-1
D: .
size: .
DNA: TGCAGCGTTCGCGGTGGGGGGGATGAGAACACTGAAGCTTTCTTT
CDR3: CSVRGGGDENTEAFF

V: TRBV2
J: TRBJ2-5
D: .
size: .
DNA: TGTGCCAGCAGTAACAGAGACATACAAGAGACCCAGTACTTC
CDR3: CASSNRDIQETQYF

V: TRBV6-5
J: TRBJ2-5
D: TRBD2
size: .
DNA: TGTGCCAGCAGTTACTCCCTAGCGGGAGAGACCCAGTACTTC
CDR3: CASSYSLAGETQYF

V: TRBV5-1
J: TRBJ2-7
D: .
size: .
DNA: TGCGCCAGCAGCTTGTTGCGGGACAGCTCCTACGAGCAGTACTTC
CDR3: CASSLLRDSSYEQYF

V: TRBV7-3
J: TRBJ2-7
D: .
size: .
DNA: TGTGCCAGCAGTGGGGCCGGCGAGCAGTACTTC
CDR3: CASSGAGEQYF

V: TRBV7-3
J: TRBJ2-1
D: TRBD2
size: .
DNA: TGTGCCAGCAGCGCTAGCGGGAGCCTTTGGAATGAGCAGTTCTTC
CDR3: CASSASGSLWNEQFF

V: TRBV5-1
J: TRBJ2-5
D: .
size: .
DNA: TGCGCCAGCAGCGACACCCAAGAGACCCAGTACTTC
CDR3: CASSDTQETQYF

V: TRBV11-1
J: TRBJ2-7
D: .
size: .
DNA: TGTGCCAGCAGCTTAGATGCAGGAACAACCTACGAGCAGTACTTC
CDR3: CASSLDAGTTYEQYF

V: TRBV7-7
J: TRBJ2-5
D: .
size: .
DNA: TGTGCTAGCAGCTTAGCCTTCTCCCCGAGGGAGACCCAGTACTTC
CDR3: CASSLAFSPRETQYF

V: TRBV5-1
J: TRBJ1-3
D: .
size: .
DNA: TGCGCCAGCAGCTTGGTACCAGGGACTGGAAACACCATATATTTT
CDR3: CASSLVPGTGNTIYF

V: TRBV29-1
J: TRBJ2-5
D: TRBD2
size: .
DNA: TGCAGCGTGCGGAAAGCGGGAGCTCGAGAGACCCAGTACTTC
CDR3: CSVRKAGARETQYF

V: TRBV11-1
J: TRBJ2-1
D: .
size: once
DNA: TGTGCCAGCACGCAAGAGGTTCCCGCGACAGGTCCCGCGTTCTTC
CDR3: CASTQEVPATGPAFF

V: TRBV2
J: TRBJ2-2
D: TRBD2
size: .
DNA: TGTGCCAGCAAATTTGCGGGAGGGAACACCGGGGAGCTGTTTTTT
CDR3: CASKFAGGNTGELFF